Presented here are 13 T cell receptor beta chains from one specimen sequenced in a study of regulatory T cells in long-lasting Graves disease. Time point defined: persistent/refractory GD, antithyroid drugs over 5 years with positive TRAb. Researchers made the TCR library from RNA that was extracted from PBMCs. For TCR beta, libraries came from iRepertoire HTBI primers and Arm-PCR of CDR3 regions. TCRdb passed the multiplex PCR reads through MiXCR, listing each CDR3 protein once. The data hold 430,000 or so distinct CDR3 sequences, with about 21% observed a single time. The starting material was peripheral blood mononuclear cells (PBMCs), obtained when the disease was refractory, from a patient treated with antithyroid drugs. These receptors were collected from a female donor with Graves disease.

This clonotype was seen at least ten times. This chain joins TRBV27 and TRBJ2-7; 12 positions match TRBD2. The CDR3 covers 18 residues. The V gene end was trimmed by 1 base and the J gene end by 0 bases; junction bases not matched to a gene: 7. Germline V CDR1 and CDR2: MNHEY, SMNVEV (reference sequence). The CDR3 is CASSLFVTSGSRSYEQYF. CDR3 DNA: TGTGCCAGCAGTTTATTTGTGACTAGCGGGAGCCGCTCCTACGAGCAGTACTTC.

This clonotype was detected many times. This sequence joins TRBV18 and TRBJ2-7; D is unresolved. The CDR3 runs to 11 residues. V shed 0 bases and J shed 7 bases, with 4 bases lying between them. Germline loops: CDR1 KGHSH, CDR2 LQKENI. This chain's CDR3 is CASSPPREQYF. DNA for the CDR3: TGTGCCAGCTCACCACCGCGGGAGCAGTACTTC.

This clonotype was seen many times. The genes are TRBV2 and TRBJ2-7, with D possibly TRBD1 on 5 matching bases. CDR3 length: 14 amino acids. Trimming removed 2 bases at V and 3 bases at J, with 11 bases between. Germline-derived CDR1 and CDR2 are SNHLY and FYNNEI. The CDR3 loop reads CASSENGQGYEQYF. The CDR3 DNA reads as TGTGCCAGCAGTGAAAATGGTCAGGGCTACGAGCAGTACTTC.

This clonotype was picked up a small number of times. The rearrangement joins TRBV20-1 to TRBJ2-7; D might be TRBD1 (5 bases). Between the trimmed V and J ends, which lost 6 bases and 3 bases, there was a span of 18 bases. From germline, CDR1 is DFQATT and CDR2 SNEGSKA (reference sequence). The CDR3 is 14 residues long. CDR3 nucleotides: TGCAGTGCCCACCCCGGAACAGGCGTCTACGAGCAGTACTTC. Its translation is CSAHPGTGVYEQYF.

This clonotype appeared many times. The chain couples TRBV12-3 or TRBV12-4 to TRBJ2-5, with TRBD2 matching over 9 bases. CDR3 length: 16 residues. The junction had 11 bases not matched to a gene; V was cut back by 4 bases and J by 5 bases. Here the CDR3 reads CASSSNAGGPQETQYF. The CDR3 DNA reads as TGTGCCAGCAGTTCCAACGCGGGAGGGCCTCAGGAGACCCAGTACTTC.

This sequence joins TRBV20-1 and TRBJ2-2, with TRBD2 matching 7 bases. The V and J ends lost 3 bases and 4 bases, in that order; junction bases with no gene match: 5. The CDR3 is made up of 14 amino acids. Per the germline V gene, CDR1 is DFQATT and CDR2 is SNEGSKA (reference sequence). The DNA of the CDR3 is TGCAGTGCTAGCCACGCTAGCGGCACCGGGGAGCTGTTTTTT. It is translated as CSASHASGTGELFF.

The chain is built from TRBV5-5 and TRBJ2-2; 10 positions match TRBD2. This CDR3 is 16 amino acids long. V lost 3 bases and J lost 3; bases outside the gene matches: 5. Germline V lookup: CDR1 SGHKS, CDR2 YYEKEE (reference sequence). CDR3 residues: CASSSPSGSHTGELFF. Here the CDR3 DNA reads TGTGCCAGCAGCTCTCCTAGCGGGAGCCACACCGGGGAGCTGTTTTTT.

This chain links TRBV13 with TRBJ1-1, with TRBD1 as a possible D gene (5 bases). V lost 6 bases to trimming and J lost 5 bases, with 16 bases between them. Germline V gives CDR1 PRHDT, CDR2 FYEKMQ (reference sequence). This CDR3 is 14 amino acids long. CDR3 amino acids: CASRRSGGGTEAFF. The CDR3 coding sequence is TGTGCCAGCAGACGATCCGGTGGGGGAACTGAAGCTTTCTTT.

The rearrangement links TRBV28 to TRBJ2-7; TRBD1 aligns across 8 bases. J gave up 0 bases and V 7 bases, and 8 bases lay outside the gene matches. CDR3 length: 15 amino acids. CDR1 is MDHEN, CDR2 SYDVKM, per germline. The chain's CDR3 is CASIPTGARSYEQYF. Written as DNA, the CDR3 is TGTGCCAGCATTCCGACAGGGGCTCGCTCCTACGAGCAGTACTTC.

The chain couples TRBV11-2 to TRBJ2-7; D perhaps matches TRBD2 (6 bases). The germline V gene has CDR1 SGHAT and CDR2 FQNNGV. The CDR3 spans 15 residues. Trimming cost V 0 bases and J 2 bases, with 11 bases left between them. Here the CDR3 reads CASSLEAGLTYEQYF. The CDR3 DNA sequence: TGTGCCAGCAGCTTAGAGGCGGGATTAACCTACGAGCAGTACTTC.

This clonotype was counted ten times or more. Here the CDR3 reads CASSSYRQDTEAFF. CDR3 bases: TGTGCCAGCAGTTCCTACAGACAGGACACTGAAGCTTTCTTT. The V gene is TRBV28, the J gene TRBJ1-1, with TRBD1 as a possible D gene (6 bases). The CDR3 totals 14 residues. The ends were cut back, 4 bases at V and 3 bases at J, with 12 bases in the middle. Germline CDR1 MDHEN, CDR2 SYDVKM.

The V call is TRBV24-1, the J call TRBJ2-5, with a weak D call TRBD1 (6 bases). Germline loops: CDR1 KGHDR, CDR2 SFDVKD. V was cut by 6 bases and J by 1 base, with 11 bases left in between. This CDR3 is 14 amino acids long. CDR3 sequence reads: CATSSGTTQETQYF. CDR3 nucleotide sequence: TGTGCCACCAGTTCCGGGACAACCCAAGAGACCCAGTACTTC.

This clonotype turned up a few times. The chain recombines TRBV5-5 with TRBJ2-4; TRBD1 matches at 7 bases. The J segment lost 8 bases and the V segment lost 2 bases, leaving 7 bases of the junction unmatched. Germline-derived CDR1 and CDR2 are SGHKS and YYEKEE (reference sequence). The CDR3 contains 14 residues. The CDR3, as DNA: TGTGCCAGCAGCTTCACAGGGGTTTGGCACATTCAGTACTTC. Translating gives CASSFTGVWHIQYF.